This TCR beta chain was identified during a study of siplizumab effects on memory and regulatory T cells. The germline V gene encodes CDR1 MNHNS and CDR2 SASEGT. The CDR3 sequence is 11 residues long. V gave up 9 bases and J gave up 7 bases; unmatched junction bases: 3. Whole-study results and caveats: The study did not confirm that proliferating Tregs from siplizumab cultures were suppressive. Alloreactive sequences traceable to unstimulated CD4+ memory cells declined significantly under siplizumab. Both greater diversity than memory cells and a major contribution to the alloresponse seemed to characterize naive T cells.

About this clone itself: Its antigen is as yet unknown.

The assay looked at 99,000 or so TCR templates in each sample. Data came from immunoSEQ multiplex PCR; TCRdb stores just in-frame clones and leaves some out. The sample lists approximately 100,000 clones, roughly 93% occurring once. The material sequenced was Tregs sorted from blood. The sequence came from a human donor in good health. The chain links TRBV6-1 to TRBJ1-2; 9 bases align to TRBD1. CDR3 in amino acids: CASTTGGGYTF. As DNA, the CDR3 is TGTGCCAGTACGACAGGGGGTGGCTACACCTTC.